This T cell receptor beta chain comes out of a study of beta chain features in type 1 diabetes. Study-wide context: Sorted cell examination encompassed over 90,000,000 cells across all samples. Findings of the study overall: TCRB CDR3 length was moderately but significantly reduced in all four CD4+ subsets of Type 1 diabetes patients.

It was via CD45RO/CCR7/CD25/CD127/CD95/CD27 that CD4+ naive, central memory, regulatory and stem cell-like memory cells were sorted. Expressed TCRB transcripts were sequenced after all isolated RNA was converted to cDNA. Deep immunoSEQ sequencing covered naive, central memory and regulatory T cell samples. Sequencing was performed with immunoSEQ multiplex PCR; in TCRdb, only in-frame clones are kept and a portion is missing. The sample carries under 300,000 clones, more than 11% recorded once. This clone came up a few times. Antigen specificity is unknown. J gave up 0 bases and V 3 bases, and 4 bases lay outside the gene matches. CDR1 and CDR2 from the germline V gene are SGHTA and FQGNSA. This CDR3 spans 15 amino acids.

The chain links TRBV7-2 to TRBJ2-7; 8 positions agree with TRBD2. The sequenced sample consisted of naive CD4+ T cells from blood. This receptor was obtained from a man aged 25 to 40 with type 1 diabetes. CDR3 coding DNA: TGTGCCAGCAGCTTGAGCGGGGGTAGCTCCTACGAGCAGTACTTC. Translation gives CASSLSGGSSYEQYF.